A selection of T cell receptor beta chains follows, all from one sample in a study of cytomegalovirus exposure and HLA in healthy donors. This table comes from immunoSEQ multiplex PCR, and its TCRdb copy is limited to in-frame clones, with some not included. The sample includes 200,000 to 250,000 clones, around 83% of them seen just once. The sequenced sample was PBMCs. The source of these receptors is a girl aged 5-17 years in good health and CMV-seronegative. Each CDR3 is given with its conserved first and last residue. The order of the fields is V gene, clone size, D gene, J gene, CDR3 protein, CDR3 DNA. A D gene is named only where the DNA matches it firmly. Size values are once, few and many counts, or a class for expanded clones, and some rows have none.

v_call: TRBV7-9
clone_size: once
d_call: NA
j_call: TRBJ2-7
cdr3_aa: CASSFTYEQYF
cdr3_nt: TGTGCCAGCAGCTTCACCTACGAGCAGTACTTC

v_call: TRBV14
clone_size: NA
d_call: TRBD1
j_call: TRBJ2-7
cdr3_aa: CASSRDRVSFYEQYF
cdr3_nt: TGTGCCAGCAGCCGCGACAGGGTATCTTTCTACGAGCAGTACTTC

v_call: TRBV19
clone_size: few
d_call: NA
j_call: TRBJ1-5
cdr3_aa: CASSILGGADQPQHF
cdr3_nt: TGTGCCAGTAGTATACTAGGGGGGGCAGACCAGCCCCAGCATTTT

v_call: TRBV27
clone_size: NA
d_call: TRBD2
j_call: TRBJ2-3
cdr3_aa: CASTLIGGEATDTQYF
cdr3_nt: TGTGCCAGCACCCTGATCGGGGGGGAAGCCACAGATACGCAGTATTTT

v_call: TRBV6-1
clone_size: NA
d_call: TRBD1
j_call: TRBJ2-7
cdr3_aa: CASSPRQGPLYEQYF
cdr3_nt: TGTGCCAGCAGTCCAAGACAGGGCCCCTTATACGAGCAGTACTTC

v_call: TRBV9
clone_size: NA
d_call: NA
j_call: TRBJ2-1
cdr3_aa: CASRGQNLGGEQFF
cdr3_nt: TGTGCCAGCAGGGGACAAAACCTTGGGGGTGAGCAGTTCTTC

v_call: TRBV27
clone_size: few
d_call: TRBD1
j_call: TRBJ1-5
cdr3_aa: CASRIVGRGLGQPQHF
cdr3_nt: TGTGCCAGCCGGATAGTCGGCAGGGGGCTCGGTCAGCCCCAGCATTTT

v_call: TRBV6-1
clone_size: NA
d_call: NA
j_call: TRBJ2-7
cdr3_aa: CASSERFTGDPWVGASVAYEQYF
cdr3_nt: TGTGCCAGCAGTGAAAGGTTTACGGGGGACCCATGGGTGGGAGCCTCAGTCGCCTACGAGCAGTACTTC

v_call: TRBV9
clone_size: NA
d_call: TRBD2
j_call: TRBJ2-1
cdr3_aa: CASSVVPGAGGGPHNEQFF
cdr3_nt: TGTGCCAGCAGCGTAGTGCCGGGAGCGGGAGGGGGTCCACACAATGAGCAGTTCTTC

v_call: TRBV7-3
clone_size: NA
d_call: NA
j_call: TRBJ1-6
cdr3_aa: CASSSGSSNSPLHF
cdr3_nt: TGTGCCAGCAGCTCAGGGTCAAGTAATTCACCCCTCCACTTT

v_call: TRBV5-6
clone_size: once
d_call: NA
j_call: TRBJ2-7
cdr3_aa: CASSRSFYEQYF
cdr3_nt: TGTGCCAGCAGCCGTAGCTTCTACGAGCAGTACTTC

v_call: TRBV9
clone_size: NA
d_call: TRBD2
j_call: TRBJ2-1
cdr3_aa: CASSVRESPYNEQFF
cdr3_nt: TGTGCCAGCAGCGTGCGGGAGTCGCCCTACAATGAGCAGTTCTTC

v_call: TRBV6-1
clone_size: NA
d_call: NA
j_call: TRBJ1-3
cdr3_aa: CASSEPGGAYTIYF
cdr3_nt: TGTGCCAGCAGTGAACCGGGAGGGGCCTACACCATATATTTT

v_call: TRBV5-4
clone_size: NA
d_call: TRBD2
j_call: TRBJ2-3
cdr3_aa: CASSPGLADTDTQYF
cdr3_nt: TGTGCCAGCAGCCCTGGACTAGCGGACACAGATACGCAGTATTTT

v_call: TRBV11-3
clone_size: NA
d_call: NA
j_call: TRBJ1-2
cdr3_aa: CASSLEPLANYGYTF
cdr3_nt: TGTGCCAGCAGCTTAGAACCGTTAGCTAACTATGGCTACACCTTC

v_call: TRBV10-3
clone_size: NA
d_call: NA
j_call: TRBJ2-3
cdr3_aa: CAISAAGPDTQYF
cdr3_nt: TGTGCCATCAGTGCTGCAGGTCCAGATACGCAGTATTTT

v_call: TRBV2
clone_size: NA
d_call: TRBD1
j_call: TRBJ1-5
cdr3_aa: CASSLEQGVLNQPQHF
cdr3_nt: TGTGCCAGCAGTCTAGAACAGGGGGTTCTCAATCAGCCCCAGCATTTT

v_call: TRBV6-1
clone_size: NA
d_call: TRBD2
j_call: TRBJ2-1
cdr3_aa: CASSEVAGGYNEQFF
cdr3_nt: TGTGCCAGCAGTGAAGTGGCGGGAGGGTACAATGAGCAGTTCTTC

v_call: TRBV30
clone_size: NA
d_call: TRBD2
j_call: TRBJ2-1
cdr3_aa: CAWSPMSSGLYNEQFF
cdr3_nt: TGTGCCTGGAGTCCCATGTCTAGCGGGCTCTACAATGAGCAGTTCTTC

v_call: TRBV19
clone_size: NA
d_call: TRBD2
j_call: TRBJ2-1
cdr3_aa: CASSTPGRTRYEQFF
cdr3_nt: TGTGCCAGTAGTACCCCCGGGAGGACCAGGTATGAGCAGTTCTTC

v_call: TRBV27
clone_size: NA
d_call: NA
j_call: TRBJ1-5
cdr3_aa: CASSFVGLEQPQHF
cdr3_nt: TGTGCCAGCAGTTTCGTCGGTTTAGAACAGCCCCAGCATTTT

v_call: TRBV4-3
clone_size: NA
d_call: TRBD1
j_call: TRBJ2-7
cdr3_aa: CASSQFRDSSYEQYF
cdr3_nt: TGCGCCAGCAGCCAATTTCGGGACAGCTCCTACGAGCAGTACTTC

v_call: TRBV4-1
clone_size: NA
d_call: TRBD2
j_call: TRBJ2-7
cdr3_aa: CASSQAGGTSGTYEQYF
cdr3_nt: TGCGCCAGCAGCCAAGCTGGGGGGACTAGCGGGACCTACGAGCAGTACTTC

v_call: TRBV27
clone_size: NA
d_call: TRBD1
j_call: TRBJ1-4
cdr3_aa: CASSLTGVEKLFF
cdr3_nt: TGTGCCAGCAGTTTGACAGGGGTTGAAAAACTGTTTTTT